Listed here is a single T cell receptor beta chain. What it binds is unknown. Only in-frame clones appear in the TCRdb table, and some are missing; sequencing was by immunoSEQ multiplex PCR. The sample has a few million clones, approximately 93% seen once; the top ten hold 0.35% to 0.45%. This record belongs to a study of shared clonotypes between healthy human individuals. Study-wide results and limits: Sampling was confined to blood; repertoires within tissues likely differ.

CDR3 size: 15 residues. Trimming removed 6 bases at V and 4 bases at J, with 18 bases between. Germline V gene data show CDR1 as MNHNY and CDR2 as SVGAGI (reference sequence). The specimen was naive CD4+ T cells from PBMCs. Subset described: CD45RA+ positively selected. This TCR derives from a young man in good health. Some clones in this sample may be carry-over from other donors' samples. The rearrangement joins TRBV6-6 to TRBJ2-5; D possibly corresponds to TRBD1 (7 bases). In nucleotides, the CDR3 is TGTGCCAGCAGCATCAGGGGGGAGGTGTTAGAGACCCAGTACTTC. Translated: CASSIRGEVLETQYF.